The 3 T cell receptor beta chains reported below all come from one sample, sequenced in a study of cytomegalovirus exposure and HLA in healthy donors. Data came from immunoSEQ multiplex PCR; TCRdb stores just in-frame clones and leaves some out. The data show hundreds of thousands of clones, approximately 88% seen once. The sequenced material came from PBMCs. Every receptor here comes from a woman in her twenties or thirties in good health and CMV-seropositive.

The V call is TRBV5-5, the J call TRBJ1-2; possible D gene TRBD1, 5 bases. V was trimmed by 0 bases and J by 2 bases, leaving 8 bases between them. This CDR3 contains 14 residues. Germline V CDR1 and CDR2: SGHKS, YYEKEE (reference sequence). The CDR3 reads CASSLEWTNYGYTF. CDR3 nucleotides: TGTGCCAGCAGCTTGGAGTGGACAAACTATGGCTACACCTTC.

The J gene is TRBJ2-3, the V gene TRBV18; D is unresolved. The germline CDR1 and CDR2 sequences are KGHSH and LQKENI. V lost 1 base and J 4 bases, leaving 3 bases between the germline ends. The CDR3 covers 12 residues. For the CDR3, the DNA is TGTGCCAGCTCACCACGGGCAGATACGCAGTATTTT. Translated: CASSPRADTQYF.

V usage is TRBV6-5 and J usage is TRBJ2-1; 9 bases are shared with TRBD1. The germline gives CDR1 MNHEY, CDR2 SVGAGI. After removal of 0 bases from V and 7 bases from J, the junction contained 7 bases not matched to a gene. This CDR3 has 16 residues. The CDR3 DNA is TGTGCCAGCAGTTACTCGGGACAGGGACGAAAAAATGAGCAGTTCTTC. Its translation: CASSYSGQGRKNEQFF.